The present entry profiles one TCR beta chain with its context. This specimen belongs to a study of blood T cell repertoires in COVID-19. About the research overall: In each case, the material was cDNA or gDNA derived from T cells, B-cell-depleted T cells, or PBMCs.

TCRdb's table, derived via immunoSEQ multiplex PCR, lists solely in-frame clones and lacks some. In the table there are 320,000 or so clones, about 89% of which are singletons. The length of the CDR3 is 16 residues. J was trimmed by 0 bases and V by 7 bases; bases with no gene match: 3. In germline, CDR1 is LNHDA, CDR2 SQIVND (reference sequence). This chain connects TRBV19 to TRBJ2-6, with TRBD2 identical over 10 bases. The clonotype was recovered from a man in his 60s who had recovered from COVID-19. Sequenced input: PBMCs or T cells enriched from blood (not recorded which). This CDR3 reads CASTLAGDSGANVLTF. As DNA, the CDR3 is TGTGCCAGTACCCTAGCGGGGGACTCTGGGGCCAACGTCCTGACTTTC.